The 8 T cell receptor beta chains below all came from one sample that was sequenced in a study of T-cell reconstitution after alpha-beta-depleted transplantation in children. Unique molecular identifiers tagged the TCRbeta library. TCRdb re-analysed the PCR reads in MiXCR, keeping a single row per CDR3 protein. The sample gives over 550,000 distinct CDR3 sequences, about 11% of which show up once; less than 4.5% is in the top ten. Sequenced here: PBMCs from the stem cell graft donor, sampled from the stem cell graft. These receptors were obtained from a human donor who donated a stem cell graft to a child with acute myeloid leukemia.

The chain carries TRBV6-5 and TRBJ2-2; D is unresolved. Deletions cut 2 bases from V and 5 bases from J, with 6 bases between. The CDR3 is made up of 13 amino acids. Per the germline V gene, CDR1 is MNHEY and CDR2 is SVGAGI. The CDR3 coding sequence is TGTGCCAGCAGTTACCCTATAACCGGGGAGCTGTTTTTT. It is translated as CASSYPITGELFF.

CDR3 protein: CSAPGFQTQYF. DNA of the CDR3: TGCAGCGCTCCAGGTTTCCAGACCCAGTACTTC. The chain carries TRBV29-1 and TRBJ2-5; D uncertain. The CDR3 spans 11 residues. Germline V gives CDR1 SQVTM, CDR2 ANQGSEA. Trimming left V 7 bases short and J 6 bases short, with 12 bases between.

V is TRBV18 and J is TRBJ2-7; TRBD2 aligns across 13 bases. V lost 6 bases to trimming and J lost 6 bases; unmatched junction nucleotides: 2. Per the germline V gene, CDR1 is KGHSH and CDR2 is LQKENI. The CDR3 sequence is 13 residues long. CDR3 residues: CASSGTSGTEQYF. The DNA for the CDR3 is TGTGCCAGCTCCGGGACTAGCGGGACCGAGCAGTACTTC. The variable domain in full, completed from reference TRBV18 and TRBJ2-7, reads NAGVMQNPRHLVRRRGQEARLRCSPMKGHSHVYWYRQLPEEGLKFMVYLQKENIIDESGMPKERFSAEFPKEGPSILRIQQVVRGDSAAYFCASSGTSGTEQYFGPGTRLTVT.

The V gene is TRBV9, the J gene TRBJ2-7, with D possibly being TRBD2 (5 bases). This CDR3 comprises 14 residues. Germline CDR1 SGDLS, CDR2 YYNGEE. Between the trimmed V and J ends, which lost 3 bases and 7 bases, there was a span of 17 bases. CDR3 in amino acids: CASSATGDTGEQYF. DNA of the CDR3: TGTGCCAGCAGCGCGACGGGTGATACGGGGGAGCAGTACTTC.

This clonotype showed up just a few times. The chain carries TRBV7-3 and TRBJ2-3; D might be TRBD2 (7 bases). The CDR3 length is 18 residues. The V gene lost 1 base and the J gene lost 2 bases, with 19 bases spanning the gap. Germline V CDR1 and CDR2: SGHTA, FQGTGA. CDR3 bases: TGTGCCAGCAGCTTAAGGGGGGGGCAGGCCGTATACACAGATACGCAGTATTTT. It encodes CASSLRGGQAVYTDTQYF.

This clonotype occurred a few times. The V call is TRBV6-2 or TRBV6-3, the J call TRBJ2-7; tentatively, D is TRBD2 (6 bases). In germline, CDR1 is MNHEY, CDR2 SVGEGT. The V gene lost 5 bases and the J gene lost 4 bases, with 12 bases spanning the gap. This CDR3 has 13 amino acids. As DNA, the CDR3 is TGTGCCAGCAGTACCGGGACTCGTTACGAGCAGTACTTC. It is translated as CASSTGTRYEQYF.

The chain has TRBV9 and TRBJ2-3; D uncertain. Germline CDR1 reads SGDLS; CDR2 reads YYNGEE. Trimming removed 3 bases from V and 6 bases from J, with 5 bases in between. This CDR3 spans 11 amino acids. CDR3 amino acids: CASSAEDTQYF. In DNA form, the CDR3 reads TGTGCCAGCAGCGCGGAGGATACGCAGTATTTT.

This clonotype was seen many times. This chain links TRBV28 with TRBJ2-5, with D possibly being TRBD2 (5 bases). Germline CDR1 is MDHEN and CDR2 is SYDVKM. The length of the CDR3 is 12 residues. The ends were cut back, 3 bases at V and 3 bases at J, with 5 bases in the middle. CDR3 DNA: TGTGCCAGCAGTTTGAGGGAAGAGACCCAGTACTTC. This codes for CASSLREETQYF.